This T cell receptor (beta chain) was found in a study of blood T cell repertoires in COVID-19. In the authors' workflow: How many nucleated cells were present was estimated from reference gene primer amplification. Measured with immunoSEQ multiplex PCR; TCRdb has only the in-frame clones, and not every one. Clone size and the V and J calls come from that table; the DNA yielded D and trimming. The profile covers about 250,000 clones, with roughly 80% appearing a single time and 15% to 19% taken by the ten largest. Seattle's cohort entered during active infection and was followed longitudinally. Germline trimming cut 2 bases from V and 15 bases from J; bases unmatched to any gene: 8. This CDR3 region has 13 residues. Germline values: CDR1 SGHAT, CDR2 FQNNGV.

The chain uses TRBV11-2 and TRBJ2-1; 9 bases fit TRBD2. The receptor was derived from a person aged 70 to 85 with COVID-19, enrolled during active disease. Sequenced sample: peripheral blood. CDR3 sequence (DNA): TGTGCCAGCAGCTTATGGCGGGAGGGCCATCCGTTCTTC. This gives the protein CASSLWREGHPFF.